The clone carrying this T cell receptor (beta chain) showed up just once. In the study's own analysis: Quantification of nucleated cells was approximated via reference gene primer amplification. Assay: immunoSEQ multiplex PCR; the TCRdb copy retains only in-frame clones and omits some. From that table come the V and J calls and clone size; the DNA was used to work out D and trimming. Counted here are around 200,000 clones, roughly nine tenths occurring once; the ten biggest clones make up 3% to 3.5%. The entry originates in a study of blood T cell repertoires in COVID-19. The study assigned cohorts using participant-reported clinical history. J was trimmed by 7 bases and V by 1 base; bases with no gene match: 1. Germline lookup yields CDR1 LGHDT and CDR2 YNNKEL (reference sequence). The CDR3 contains 13 residues.

The source material was PBMCs or T cells enriched from blood (not recorded which). This receptor was obtained from a woman between 50 and 59 years old in a cohort exposed to, infected with or recovered from COVID-19 (not recorded which). The chain has TRBV3-1 (or the pseudogene TRBV3-2) and TRBJ2-1; 7 nucleotides line up with TRBD1. The DNA of the CDR3 is TGTGCCAGCAGCCAAGGCAGGGGGAATGAGCAGTTCTTC. This translates into CASSQGRGNEQFF.